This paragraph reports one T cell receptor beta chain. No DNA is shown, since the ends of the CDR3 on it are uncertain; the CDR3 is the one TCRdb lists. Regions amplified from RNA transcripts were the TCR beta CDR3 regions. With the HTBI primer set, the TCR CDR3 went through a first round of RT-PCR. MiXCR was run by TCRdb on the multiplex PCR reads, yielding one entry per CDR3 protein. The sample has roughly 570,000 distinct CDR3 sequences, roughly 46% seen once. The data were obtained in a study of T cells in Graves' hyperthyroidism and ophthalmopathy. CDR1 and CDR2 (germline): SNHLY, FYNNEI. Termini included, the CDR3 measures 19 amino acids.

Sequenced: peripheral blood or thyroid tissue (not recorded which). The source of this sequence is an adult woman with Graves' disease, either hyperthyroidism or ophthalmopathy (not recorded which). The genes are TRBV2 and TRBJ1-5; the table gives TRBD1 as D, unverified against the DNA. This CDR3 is CASIYLCGTGGGSNQPQHF.